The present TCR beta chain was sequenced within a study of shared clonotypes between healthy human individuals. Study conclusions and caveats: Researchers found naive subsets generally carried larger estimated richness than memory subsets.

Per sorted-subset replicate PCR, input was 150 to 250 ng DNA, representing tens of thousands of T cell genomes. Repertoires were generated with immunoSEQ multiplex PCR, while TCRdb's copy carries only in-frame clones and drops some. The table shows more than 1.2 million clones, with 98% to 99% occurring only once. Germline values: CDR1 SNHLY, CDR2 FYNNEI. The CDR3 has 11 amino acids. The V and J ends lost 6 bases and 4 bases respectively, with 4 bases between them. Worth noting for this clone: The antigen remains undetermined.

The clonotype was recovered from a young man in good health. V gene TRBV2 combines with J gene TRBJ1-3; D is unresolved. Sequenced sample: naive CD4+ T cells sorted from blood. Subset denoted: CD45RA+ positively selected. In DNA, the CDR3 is TGTGCCAGCAGCGGAGGAAACACCATATATTTT. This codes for CASSGGNTIYF.